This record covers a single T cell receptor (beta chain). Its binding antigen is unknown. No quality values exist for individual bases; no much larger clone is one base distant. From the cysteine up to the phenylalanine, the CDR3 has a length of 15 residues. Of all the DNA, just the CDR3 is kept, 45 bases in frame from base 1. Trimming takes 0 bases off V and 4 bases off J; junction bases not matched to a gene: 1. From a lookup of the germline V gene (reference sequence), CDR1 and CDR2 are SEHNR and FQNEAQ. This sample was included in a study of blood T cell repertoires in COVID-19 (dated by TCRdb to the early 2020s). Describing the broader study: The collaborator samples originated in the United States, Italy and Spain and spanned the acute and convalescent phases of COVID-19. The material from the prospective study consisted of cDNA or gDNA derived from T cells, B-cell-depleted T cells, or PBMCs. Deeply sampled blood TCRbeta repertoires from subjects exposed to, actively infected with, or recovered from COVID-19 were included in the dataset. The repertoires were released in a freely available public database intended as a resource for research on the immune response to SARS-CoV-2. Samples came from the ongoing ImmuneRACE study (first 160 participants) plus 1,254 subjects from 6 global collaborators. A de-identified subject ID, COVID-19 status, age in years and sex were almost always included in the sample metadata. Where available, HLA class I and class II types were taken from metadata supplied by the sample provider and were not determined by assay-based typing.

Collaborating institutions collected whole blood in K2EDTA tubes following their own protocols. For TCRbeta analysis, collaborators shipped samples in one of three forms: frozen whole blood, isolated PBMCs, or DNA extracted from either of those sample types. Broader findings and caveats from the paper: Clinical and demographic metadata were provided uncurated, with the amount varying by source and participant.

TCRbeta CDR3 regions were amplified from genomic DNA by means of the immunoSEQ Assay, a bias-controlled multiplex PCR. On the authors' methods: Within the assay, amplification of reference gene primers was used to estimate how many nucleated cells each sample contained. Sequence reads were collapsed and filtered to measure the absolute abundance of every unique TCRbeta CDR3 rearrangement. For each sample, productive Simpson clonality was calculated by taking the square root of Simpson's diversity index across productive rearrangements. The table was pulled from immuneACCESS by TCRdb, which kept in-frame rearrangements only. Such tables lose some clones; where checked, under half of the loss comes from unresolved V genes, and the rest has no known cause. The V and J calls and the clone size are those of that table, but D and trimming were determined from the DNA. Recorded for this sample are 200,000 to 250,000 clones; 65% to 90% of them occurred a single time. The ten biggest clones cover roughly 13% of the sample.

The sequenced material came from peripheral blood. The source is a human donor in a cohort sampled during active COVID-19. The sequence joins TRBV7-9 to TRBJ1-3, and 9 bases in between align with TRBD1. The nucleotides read TGTGCCAGCAGCTTAGCCGGGACAGGGGGAAACACCATATATTTT. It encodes CASSLAGTGGNTIYF.